This is a list of T cell receptor beta chains from one sample in a study of T-cell memory formation after mild COVID-19. MiXCR, run by TCRdb on the 5' RACE reads, gives a single entry per CDR3 protein. The table records tens of thousands of distinct CDR3 sequences, roughly 21% of them present only once. The sample consisted of PBMCs or a T cell subset sorted from them (not recorded which). The receptors shown here come from an adult who had mild COVID-19 (a few samples of this study predate the infection). Cell type and time point are not known. Both conserved end residues are part of each CDR3. D genes are given only for firm matches. Clone sizes are given selectively: once, few, many, or a class where the clone is expanded.

cdr3_nt,cdr3_aa,clone_size,d_call,j_call,v_call
TGTGCGCTAAAGGGCTCTGGAAACACCATATATTTT,CALKGSGNTIYF,-,-,TRBJ1-3,TRBV12-3/TRBV12-4
TGTGCCACCGGGGATTACATGGTGCAGTTCTTC,CATGDYMVQFF,-,-,TRBJ2-1,TRBV24-1
TGTGCCAGCAGCTCACTCCTCGGGGGGGTCGGCTACACCTTC,CASSSLLGGVGYTF,-,-,TRBJ1-2,TRBV7-9
TGTGCCAGCAGCTTGGGATTAGGAAGTAGCGGGAGTACTAGGGGCTACGAGCAGTACTTC,CASSLGLGSSGSTRGYEQYF,many,TRBD2,TRBJ2-7,TRBV5-5
TGTGCCAGCAGCCAAGGGTGGCTTACTAGCGGGGCCAACACCGGGGAGCTGTTTTTT,CASSQGWLTSGANTGELFF,-,TRBD2,TRBJ2-2,TRBV3-1
TGCGCCAGCAGCGCCGGGACAGGGGATTACAATGAGCAGTTCTTC,CASSAGTGDYNEQFF,many,TRBD1,TRBJ2-1,TRBV5-1
TGTGCCAGCAGCTTAGGTGTGGATGGGGAGCAGTTCTTC,CASSLGVDGEQFF,many,-,TRBJ2-1,TRBV7-3
TGCGCCAGCAGCCAAGGACAGGGGGCCTACGAGCAGTACTTC,CASSQGQGAYEQYF,-,TRBD1,TRBJ2-7,TRBV4-1
TGCGCCAGCAGCTTGGGGCCTGGAACTAGCAATCAGCCCCAGCATTTT,CASSLGPGTSNQPQHF,-,-,TRBJ1-5,TRBV5-1
TGTGCCAGCAGCTTATTGGGTCCATCAACCCCAGGCACCTTC,CASSLLGPSTPGTF,many,-,TRBJ1-2,TRBV7-9
TGTGCCAGCAGCCATGGGACAACCCGAAGTGAAAAACTGTTTTTT,CASSHGTTRSEKLFF,many,-,TRBJ1-4,TRBV6-6
TGCGCCAGCAGCTCTGGGCCCCCGGGACAGGCATATGGCTACACCTTC,CASSSGPPGQAYGYTF,many,TRBD1,TRBJ1-2,TRBV5-1
TGTGCCAGCAGCCCCGAGCGGGAGGGTTACAATGAGCAGTTCTTC,CASSPEREGYNEQFF,many,TRBD2,TRBJ2-1,TRBV7-2
TGTGCCAGCAGTGATAGAGAGACCCAGTACTTC,CASSDRETQYF,-,-,TRBJ2-5,TRBV2
TGCGCCAGCAAAACCAAAACCGGAGGTCAGCCCCAGCATTTT,CASKTKTGGQPQHF,many,-,TRBJ1-5,TRBV4-1
TGTGCCACCAGCAGAGGGGCCCGGGACCGACTCACAGATACGCAGTATTTT,CATSRGARDRLTDTQYF,-,-,TRBJ2-3,TRBV15
TGTGCCAGCAGTTTTAGGAGACCCGGGGCCAACGTCCTGACTTTC,CASSFRRPGANVLTF,many,-,TRBJ2-6,TRBV12-3/TRBV12-4
TGTGCCACCTCCCGACACTTGGTCAACTACTATCCTTTAGTAGAGCAGTACTTC,CATSRHLVNYYPLVEQYF,-,-,TRBJ2-7,TRBV24-1
TGCGCCAGCAGCCGGGAGAGCACAGATACGCAGTATTTT,CASSRESTDTQYF,medium-sized,-,TRBJ2-3,TRBV5-1
TGTGCCAGTAGTCCCTTCACAGGATCTGGAAACACCATATATTTT,CASSPFTGSGNTIYF,many,-,TRBJ1-3,TRBV19
TGTGCCAGCAGTTACGGGACAGGGTTCTACGAGCAGTACTTC,CASSYGTGFYEQYF,many,TRBD1,TRBJ2-7,TRBV6-2/TRBV6-3
TGTGCCAGCAGCTTAGGATGGCTTAGCAGGACAGGGGGCTACGAGCAGTACTTC,CASSLGWLSRTGGYEQYF,many,TRBD1,TRBJ2-7,TRBV7-2
TGCAGTGCTAGAGCAGGGAGAAGCTACGAGCAGTACTTC,CSARAGRSYEQYF,many,-,TRBJ2-7,TRBV20-1
TGTGCCAGCAGCCCGGGCCCCCCTCAGCCCCAGCATTTT,CASSPGPPQPQHF,few,-,TRBJ1-5,TRBV3-1
TGCGCCAGCAGCTCAGGACTATCCGAAGCCACCGGGGAGCTGTTTTTT,CASSSGLSEATGELFF,many,-,TRBJ2-2,TRBV5-1
TGCGCAGGGCAGGCGGGGGCCTACAATGAGCAGTTCTTC,CAGQAGAYNEQFF,-,TRBD2,TRBJ2-1,TRBV6-1
TGTGCCAGCAGCTTTACTAGCGGGTCAGGCAATGAGCAGTTCTTC,CASSFTSGSGNEQFF,many,TRBD2,TRBJ2-1,TRBV7-2
TGTGCCAGCAGCTTGGCAGACTACGAGCAGTACTTC,CASSLADYEQYF,many,-,TRBJ2-7,TRBV5-6
TGCGCCAGCAGCTTGGGCGGGATTTCCTACAATGAGCAGTTCTTC,CASSLGGISYNEQFF,once,-,TRBJ2-1,TRBV5-1
TGCGCCAGCAGCCAAGACTCCCAGGCCTCGAACGAAAAACTGTTTTTT,CASSQDSQASNEKLFF,many,-,TRBJ1-4,TRBV4-1
TGTGCCAGCAGCCCACCGTCCTACGAGCAGTACTTC,CASSPPSYEQYF,-,-,TRBJ2-7,TRBV7-2
TGTGCCAGCAGCGGACTAGGTACTGAAGCTTTCTTT,CASSGLGTEAFF,few,-,TRBJ1-1,TRBV12-3/TRBV12-4
TGTGCCAGCAGCTTAAGGGCGGGACCACGGTCTGGCTCATACAATGAGCAGTTCTTC,CASSLRAGPRSGSYNEQFF,many,-,TRBJ2-1,TRBV7-9
TGTGCCAGCAGTTTCACAGGGTCCACTGAAGCTTTCTTT,CASSFTGSTEAFF,many,-,TRBJ1-1,TRBV12-3/TRBV12-4
TGTGCCAGCTCACCACCAGGGTCCTATAATTCACCCCTCCACTTT,CASSPPGSYNSPLHF,-,-,TRBJ1-6,TRBV18
TGCAGTGCCCCCGGCAGGGGGGCATACGAGCAGTACTTC,CSAPGRGAYEQYF,many,-,TRBJ2-7,TRBV20-1
TGTGCCAGCTCACCTGGACAGCCTACCTACGAGCAGTACTTC,CASSPGQPTYEQYF,many,-,TRBJ2-7,TRBV18
TGTGCCAGCGCTCAGGGCCGGTATACTGAAGCTTTCTTT,CASAQGRYTEAFF,-,-,TRBJ1-1,TRBV7-8
TGTGCCAGCTCAAAGATCGGGGGGCTGACGGAGAACACTGAAGCTTTCTTT,CASSKIGGLTENTEAFF,many,-,TRBJ1-1,TRBV18
TGCAGTGCTACAAAGGGGGCTGCGGGGACTGAAGCTTTCTTT,CSATKGAAGTEAFF,many,TRBD1,TRBJ1-1,TRBV20-1
TGTGCCACCAGTGCCCCTCGGGGGGACAGCTACAATGAGCAGTTCTTC,CATSAPRGDSYNEQFF,many,-,TRBJ2-1,TRBV24-1
TGTGCCAGCACCAGGGGGGGTACCCCTGAAGCTTTCTTT,CASTRGGTPEAFF,-,TRBD1,TRBJ1-1,TRBV7-9
TGCGCCAGCAGCCAAGGGACTAGCGGGAAGTACGAGCAGTACTTC,CASSQGTSGKYEQYF,many,TRBD2,TRBJ2-7,TRBV4-1
TGCGCCAGCAGCTTGGCCAGATACACTGAAGCTTTCTTT,CASSLARYTEAFF,-,-,TRBJ1-1,TRBV5-1
TGTGCCACCAGTGACCGTCCGACAACCGGGGGCCACGAGCAGTACTTC,CATSDRPTTGGHEQYF,-,-,TRBJ2-7,TRBV24-1
TGCAGTGCTCCGGGACTAGCGGGATTAACTAGCACAGATACGCAGTATTTT,CSAPGLAGLTSTDTQYF,many,TRBD2,TRBJ2-3,TRBV20-1
TGTGCCAGCTCACCTACGGACAGGGGGGTGGACAATGAGCAGTTCTTC,CASSPTDRGVDNEQFF,many,TRBD1,TRBJ2-1,TRBV18
TGTGCCAGCAGTCCACCCCGACAGGGGGGGATGAACACTGAAGCTTTCTTT,CASSPPRQGGMNTEAFF,many,TRBD1,TRBJ1-1,TRBV12-3/TRBV12-4
TGTGCCAGCATTGGGGGGGGTAGTCCGAGAAATGAGCAGTTCTTC,CASIGGGSPRNEQFF,many,TRBD2,TRBJ2-1,TRBV6-1
TGTGCCAGCTCGGCAATTTTGAGTGAGCAGTACTTC,CASSAILSEQYF,many,-,TRBJ2-7,TRBV12-3/TRBV12-4
TGCAGTGCCGTCAGAGGTAGCGGACAAGAGACCCAGTACTTC,CSAVRGSGQETQYF,many,-,TRBJ2-5,TRBV20-1
TGCAGTGCTAGCGGCTCCTACAATGAGCAGTTCTTC,CSASGSYNEQFF,medium-sized,-,TRBJ2-1,TRBV20-1